The 28 T cell receptor beta chains listed next were all sequenced from one sample in a study of cytomegalovirus exposure and HLA in healthy donors. Primers included in the PCR were 60 Vbeta and 13 Jbeta primers. TCRdb keeps only in-frame clones here, not all; method: immunoSEQ multiplex PCR. Of fewer than 60,000 clones listed, 45% to 70% are singletons. The sequenced material came from PBMCs. These receptors all come from a human donor in good health.

The rearrangement uses TRBV19 and TRBJ2-1; TRBD1 is a possible D gene (7 bases). This CDR3 comprises 14 residues. Germline V lookup: CDR1 LNHDA, CDR2 SQIVND (reference sequence). Trimming stripped 3 bases from V and 9 bases from J, with 15 bases between. This chain's CDR3 is CASSIQGGHGEQFF. The CDR3 DNA reads as TGTGCCAGTAGTATCCAGGGGGGTCACGGTGAGCAGTTCTTC.

The chain joins TRBV7-2 to TRBJ2-6; D not certain. The V gene lost 1 base and the J gene lost 2 bases, with 3 bases spanning the gap. Looked up from germline, CDR1 is SGHTA and CDR2 is FQGNSA. This CDR3 is 14 amino acids long. Here the CDR3 DNA reads TGTGCCAGCAGCTTAGGGCCTGGGGCCAACGTCCTGACTTTC. Translation: CASSLGPGANVLTF.

This chain connects TRBV7-9 to TRBJ2-7; 8 nucleotides line up with TRBD1. Germline V CDR1 and CDR2: SEHNR, FQNEAQ (reference sequence). J lost 3 bases, V lost 3 bases, and 4 bases had no gene match. This CDR3 contains 14 residues. The DNA for the CDR3 is TGTGCCAGCAGCTTTGGGACAGGCCACTACGAGCAGTACTTC. Translated, it gives CASSFGTGHYEQYF.

The chain combines TRBV7-2 with TRBJ1-6, with TRBD1 matching over 8 bases. Germline CDR1 and CDR2: SGHTA and FQGNSA. The CDR3 sequence is 15 residues long. The trim removed 1 base at V and 5 bases at J, leaving 1 base unmatched. The CDR3 protein is CASSLGGQDNSPLHF. CDR3 bases: TGTGCCAGCAGCTTAGGGGGACAGGATAATTCACCCCTCCACTTT.

V gene TRBV6-5 combines with J gene TRBJ2-5; D is undetermined. The CDR3 is made up of 14 amino acids. Germline CDR1 is MNHEY and CDR2 is SVGAGI. V lost 0 bases and J lost 1, with 6 bases in between. CDR3 nucleotides: TGTGCCAGCAGTTACTCGACATCCCAAGAGACCCAGTACTTC. The encoded protein is CASSYSTSQETQYF.

The V call is TRBV7-9, the J call TRBJ2-1; weak D call: TRBD2 (6 bases). V shed 4 bases and J shed 9 bases, with 16 bases lying between them. CDR1 and CDR2 (germline): SEHNR, FQNEAQ (reference sequence). The CDR3 is 14 residues long. CDR3 DNA sequence: TGTGCCAGCAGCTCTCGTATCCCCGGGGGTGAGCAGTTCTTC. It yields the protein CASSSRIPGGEQFF.

The J gene is TRBJ2-1, the V gene TRBV9; 9 nucleotides agree with TRBD2. The germline CDR1 and CDR2 sequences are SGDLS and YYNGEE. The CDR3 contains 14 residues. Trimming at V came to 3 bases and at J to 4 bases, leaving 2 bases not matched to a gene. The CDR3 DNA is TGTGCCAGCAGCGAAAGCGGGGGGTACAATGAGCAGTTCTTC. Protein product: CASSESGGYNEQFF.

The chain's CDR3 is CASSPPQRTSGDTQYF. CDR3 DNA: TGTGCCAGCAGTCCCCCGCAGCGGACTAGTGGGGATACGCAGTATTTT. The gene calls are TRBV7-9 and TRBJ2-3, with 7 positions matching TRBD2. Germline V gene data show CDR1 as SEHNR and CDR2 as FQNEAQ (reference sequence). Trimming at V came to 6 bases and at J to 6 bases, leaving 15 bases not matched to a gene. CDR3 length equals 16 residues.

This clone has a handful of counts. Other DNA variants within this sample encode the same CDR3. Here the CDR3 reads CAWTGQLNTEAFF. The CDR3 DNA reads as TGTGCCTGGACGGGACAACTGAACACTGAAGCTTTCTTT. The chain uses TRBV30 and TRBJ1-1; possibly TRBD1 for D (6 bases). This CDR3 has 13 residues. In germline, CDR1 is GTSNPN, CDR2 SVGIG (reference sequence). V shed 4 bases and J shed 0 bases, with 9 bases lying between them.

The chain is built from TRBV7-2 and TRBJ1-1, with D tentatively TRBD1 (6 bases). Trimming removed 4 bases from V and 3 bases from J, with 15 bases in between. Per germline, CDR1 SGHTA and CDR2 FQGNSA. The CDR3 contains 15 residues. Here the CDR3 reads CASSSWGGRDTEAFF. In DNA form, the CDR3 reads TGTGCCAGCAGCTCGTGGGGGGGGCGGGACACTGAAGCTTTCTTT.

In its sample, this clone was seen a few times. The V call is TRBV2, the J call TRBJ2-3, with D perhaps matching TRBD1 (5 bases). Germline V gives CDR1 SNHLY, CDR2 FYNNEI. The CDR3 length is 15 residues. V was clipped by 3 bases and J by 8 bases, with 18 bases between them. CDR3 region: CASSDMSGHRATQYF. The CDR3, as DNA: TGTGCCAGCAGTGATATGTCAGGGCACCGGGCTACGCAGTATTTT.

This chain connects TRBV4-1 to TRBJ2-7; D gene unclear. The germline gives CDR1 MGHRA, CDR2 YSYEKL. Trimming removed 4 bases from V and 4 bases from J, with 11 bases in between. The CDR3 spans 13 residues. DNA of the CDR3: TGCGCCAGCAGCCCTTCTGGCCCTTACGAGCAGTACTTC. Residues: CASSPSGPYEQYF.

This chain links TRBV15 with TRBJ2-3; tentatively, D is TRBD1 (5 bases). This CDR3 has 15 amino acids. Trimming removed 1 base at V and 2 bases at J, with 10 bases between. Looked up from germline, CDR1 is LNHNV and CDR2 is YYDKDF (reference sequence). The CDR3 protein is CATSRAQTVTDTQYF. The CDR3 coding sequence is TGTGCCACCAGCAGAGCCCAGACAGTCACAGATACGCAGTATTTT. The full variable domain, its missing parts supplied by reference TRBV15 and TRBJ2-3, is DAMVIQNPRYQVTQFGKPVTLSCSQTLNHNVMYWYQQKSSQAPKLLFHYYDKDFNNEADTPDNFQSRRPNTSFCFLDIRSPGLGDTAMYLCATSRAQTVTDTQYFGPGTRLTVL.

The genes are TRBV4-1 and TRBJ1-2; TRBD1 aligns across 9 bases. This CDR3 region has 14 residues. Germline V CDR1 and CDR2: MGHRA, YSYEKL. The junction had 3 bases not matched to a gene; V was cut back by 3 bases and J by 4 bases. CDR3 residues: CASSQDRGFYGYTF. CDR3 in DNA: TGCGCCAGCAGCCAGGACAGGGGCTTCTATGGCTACACCTTC.

This sequence joins TRBV10-3 and TRBJ1-3; a possible D gene is TRBD1 (5 bases). Trimming removed 8 bases at V and 0 bases at J, with 8 bases between. CDR3 size: 13 residues. Germline-derived CDR1 and CDR2 are ENHRY and SYGVKD. Written as DNA, the CDR3 is TGTGCCATCCGACAGCCCTCTGGAAACACCATATATTTT. Protein product: CAIRQPSGNTIYF.

This clone was detected only a few times. The chain combines TRBV18 with TRBJ2-1, with 8 bases fitting TRBD1. The V segment lost 3 bases and the J segment 5 bases; nucleotides outside the gene matches: 6. Germline CDR1 is KGHSH and CDR2 is LQKENI. The CDR3 has 15 residues. CDR3 sequence: CASSPPDRDHNEQFF. Written as DNA, the CDR3 is TGTGCCAGCTCACCTCCGGACAGGGACCACAATGAGCAGTTCTTC.

This clone has only a few counts. The chain joins TRBV30 to TRBJ1-5; 7 positions match TRBD1. This CDR3 comprises 13 residues. Germline CDR1 and CDR2: GTSNPN and SVGIG (reference sequence). The V and J ends lost 2 bases and 6 bases, in that order; junction bases with no gene match: 4. The CDR3 protein is CAWSRGPGQPQHF. The CDR3 DNA reads as TGTGCCTGGAGTAGGGGGCCCGGTCAGCCCCAGCATTTT.

V is TRBV27 and J is TRBJ1-6, with 7 positions matching TRBD1. The CDR3 runs to 14 residues. CDR1 and CDR2 from the germline V gene are MNHEY and SMNVEV (reference sequence). The V segment lost 5 bases and the J segment 7 bases; nucleotides outside the gene matches: 5. CDR3 sequence (DNA): TGTGCCAGCAGTCCCTGGGACAGAAATTCACCCCTCCACTTT. Amino acids: CASSPWDRNSPLHF.

The chain couples TRBV6-1 to TRBJ2-5, with TRBD1 as a possible D gene (5 bases). Trimming took off 1 base at V and 0 bases at J, with 6 bases between the two ends. The CDR3 runs 14 residues. Germline assignment: CDR1 MNHNS and CDR2 SASEGT. The DNA for the CDR3 is TGTGCCAGCAGTGAAGGGGGCTACCAAGAGACCCAGTACTTC. It translates to CASSEGGYQETQYF.

The chain combines TRBV19 with TRBJ1-5, with D perhaps TRBD1 (6 bases). This CDR3 spans 14 amino acids. The V end lost 7 bases, the J end lost 4 bases, and 14 bases lay between the germline ends. CDR1 and CDR2 from the germline V gene are LNHDA and SQIVND (reference sequence). The CDR3 sequence: CASMGHNANQPQHF. In nucleotides, the CDR3 is TGTGCCAGTATGGGACATAATGCAAATCAGCCCCAGCATTTT.

V usage is TRBV5-6 and J usage is TRBJ1-1, with D unclear. Looked up from germline, CDR1 is SGHDT and CDR2 is YYEEEE. V gave up 0 bases and J gave up 5 bases, with 8 bases separating them. The length of the CDR3 is 13 residues. The CDR3 DNA follows: TGTGCCAGCAGCTTGGCGACCGGGACTGAAGCTTTCTTT. It codes for CASSLATGTEAFF.

The chain is built from TRBV18 and TRBJ2-7; possibly TRBD1 for D (5 bases). Germline loops: CDR1 KGHSH, CDR2 LQKENI. The CDR3 sequence is 15 residues long. Trimming shortened V by 2 bases and J by 2 bases, and 13 bases separated the two germline ends. The CDR3 region is CASSPGAGITYEQYF. In DNA, the CDR3 is TGTGCCAGCTCACCAGGGGCAGGGATCACCTACGAGCAGTACTTC.

This clone appeared a single time. V is TRBV30 and J is TRBJ1-2, with 8 nucleotides matching TRBD1. Germline CDR1 is GTSNPN and CDR2 is SVGIG (reference sequence). Trimming took 5 bases from V and 2 from J; bases not matched to a gene: 7. This CDR3 spans 14 amino acids. The CDR3: CAWAPGGYNYGYTF. CDR3 nucleotides: TGTGCCTGGGCCCCAGGGGGCTACAACTATGGCTACACCTTC.

The chain has TRBV7-6 and TRBJ2-7; the match to TRBD2 covers 9 bases. The germline V gene has CDR1 SGHVS and CDR2 FNYEAQ. This CDR3 region has 17 residues. V shed 3 bases, J shed 3 bases, and the junction held 12 bases outside the gene matches. The CDR3 is CASSLKSGAGGFYEQYF. CDR3 nucleotide sequence: TGTGCCAGCAGCTTGAAGTCGGGAGCGGGGGGATTCTACGAGCAGTACTTC. Supplemented by reference TRBV7-6 and TRBJ2-7, the full variable domain reads GAGVSQSPRYKVTKRGQDVALRCDPISGHVSLYWYRQALGQGPEFLTYFNYEAQQDKSGLPNDRFSAERPEGSISTLTIQRTEQRDSAMYRCASSLKSGAGGFYEQYFGPGTRLTVT.

Only a few counts were recorded for this clone. V gene TRBV10-2 combines with J gene TRBJ2-3; D is unclear. CDR1 WSHSY and CDR2 SAAADI come from the germline V gene. CDR3 size: 18 residues. Between the trimmed V and J ends, which lost 0 bases and 1 base, there was a span of 17 bases. DNA of the CDR3: TGCGCCAGCAGTGAGTCGCGAAGGAGCTCTACTCGCACAGATACGCAGTATTTT. Protein: CASSESRRSSTRTDTQYF.

V is TRBV5-1 and J is TRBJ1-6; D ambiguous. V was trimmed by 4 bases and J by 9 bases, leaving 14 bases between them. CDR1 and CDR2 from the germline V gene are SGHRS and YFSETQ. This CDR3 has 14 residues. CDR3 DNA sequence: TGCGCCAGCAGCCAAGCCCAGAGAGGTTCACCCCTCCACTTT. Its protein product is CASSQAQRGSPLHF.

V usage is TRBV7-3 and J usage is TRBJ2-3, with 9 bases that match TRBD2. Trimming took 4 bases from V and 2 from J; bases not matched to a gene: 4. Per the germline V gene, CDR1 is SGHTA and CDR2 is FQGTGA. CDR3 length: 15 residues. The CDR3 DNA reads as TGTGCCAGCAGCTCCAGCGGGGGGTTCACAGATACGCAGTATTTT. Amino acid sequence: CASSSSGGFTDTQYF.

The J gene is TRBJ2-7, the V gene TRBV18; perhaps TRBD2 as D (6 bases). CDR1 and CDR2 (germline): KGHSH, LQKENI. The CDR3 length is 15 residues. Trimming cost V 3 bases and J 4 bases, with 16 bases left between them. In DNA form, the CDR3 reads TGTGCCAGCTCACCGGGGACTCCTAGAGGATACGAGCAGTACTTC. Translated, it gives CASSPGTPRGYEQYF. Based on the CDR3 plus reference TRBV18 and TRBJ2-7, the full variable domain is NAGVMQNPRHLVRRRGQEARLRCSPMKGHSHVYWYRQLPEEGLKFMVYLQKENIIDESGMPKERFSAEFPKEGPSILRIQQVVRGDSAAYFCASSPGTPRGYEQYFGPGTRLTVT.